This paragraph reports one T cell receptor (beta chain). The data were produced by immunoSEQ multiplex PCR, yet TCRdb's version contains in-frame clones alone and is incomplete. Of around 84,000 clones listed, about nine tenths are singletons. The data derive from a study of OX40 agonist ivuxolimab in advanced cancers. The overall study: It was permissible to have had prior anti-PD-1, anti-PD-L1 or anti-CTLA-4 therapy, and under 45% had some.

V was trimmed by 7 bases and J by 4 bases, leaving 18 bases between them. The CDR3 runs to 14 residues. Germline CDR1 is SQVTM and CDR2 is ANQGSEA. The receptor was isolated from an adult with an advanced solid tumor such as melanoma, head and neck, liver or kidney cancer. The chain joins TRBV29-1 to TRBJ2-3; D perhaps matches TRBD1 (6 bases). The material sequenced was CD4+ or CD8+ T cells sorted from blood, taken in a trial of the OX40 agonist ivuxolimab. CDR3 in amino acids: CSALTGQTPDTQYF. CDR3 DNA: TGCAGCGCTCTGACAGGCCAAACCCCAGATACGCAGTATTTT.